The entry below gives a single T cell receptor beta chain sequence along with its context. V was shortened by 7 bases and J by 4 bases, with 16 bases between the two germline ends. In germline, CDR1 is MNHNY, CDR2 SVGAGI (reference sequence). CDR3 size: 14 residues. TCRdb redid the calling of the RT-PCR reads with MiXCR, one entry per CDR3 protein. The sample has hundreds of thousands of distinct CDR3 sequences; approximately 14% are singletons. This receptor was obtained from a female donor in good health, serving as a healthy control. V gene TRBV6-6 combines with J gene TRBJ2-5, with D possibly being TRBD1 (5 bases). The sequenced sample was memory CD4+ T cells from blood. CDR3 sequence (DNA): TGTGCCAGCACGCTCGAAGGGGCAGGAGAGACCCAGTACTTC. It is translated as CASTLEGAGETQYF.